A single sample gave rise to the 5 T cell receptor beta chains below, sequenced in a study of blood T cell repertoires in COVID-19 (dated by TCRdb to the early 2020s). Library preparation used the immunoSEQ multiplex PCR assay. Here the immuneACCESS table is served through TCRdb, limited to in-frame sequences with V and J called. Missing clones are a known gap in these copies; in checked studies unresolved V genes cover under half, and the rest lacks a known reason. A total of about 280,000 clones appear in this sample, 85% of them only once. 4.5% to 6% of the sample belongs to the ten largest clones. Sequenced material: peripheral blood. The receptors were gathered from a man aged 45 to 65 with active or convalescent COVID-19.

This clone was recorded once. J is TRBJ2-5 and V is TRBV4-2, with no clear D. Trimming cost V 1 base and J 5 bases, with 8 bases left between them. CDR1 is LGHNA, CDR2 YNFKEQ, per germline. The CDR3 totals 13 residues. The CDR3 here is CASSQVESETQYF. The CDR3 DNA reads as TGTGCCAGCAGCCAAGTGGAGAGCGAGACCCAGTACTTC.

The gene calls are TRBV18 and TRBJ2-3; 10 positions agree with TRBD2. Germline CDR1 is KGHSH and CDR2 is LQKENI. J was trimmed by 2 bases and V by 4 bases; bases with no gene match: 3. The length of the CDR3 is 15 residues. In DNA, the CDR3 is TGTGCCAGCTCACTAGGGACTAGCGACACAGATACGCAGTATTTT. Protein: CASSLGTSDTDTQYF.

The CDR3 nucleotides read TGTGCCATCAGTGTTATGGGCCATGAGCAGTTCTTC. As protein: CAISVMGHEQFF. The rearrangement uses TRBV10-3 and TRBJ2-1; unclear D gene. Trimming shortened V by 4 bases and J by 8 bases, and 9 bases separated the two germline ends. Germline CDR1 is ENHRY and CDR2 is SYGVKD. The CDR3 spans 12 residues.

This chain connects TRBV2 to TRBJ1-5; 10 bases are shared with TRBD1. Germline trimming cut 5 bases from V and 11 bases from J; bases unmatched to any gene: 9. Germline V lookup: CDR1 SNHLY, CDR2 FYNNEI. The CDR3 length is 14 residues. CDR3 nucleotides: TGTGCCAGCAGTTTTACCGGGACAGGGGAGGCCCAGCATTTT. Translation gives CASSFTGTGEAQHF.

The genes are TRBV11-2 and TRBJ1-2; perhaps TRBD1 as D (5 bases). This CDR3 region has 17 residues. Germline assignment: CDR1 SGHAT and CDR2 FQNNGV. Trimming removed 6 bases at V and 2 bases at J, with 22 bases between. CDR3 residues: CASRDLGGAPSNYGYTF. For the CDR3, the DNA is TGTGCCAGCAGGGATTTAGGAGGGGCGCCCTCAAACTATGGCTACACCTTC.